A single sample is the source of the 24 T cell receptor beta chains below, sequenced in a study of OX40 agonist ivuxolimab in advanced cancers. Method: immunoSEQ multiplex PCR; TCRdb's copy keeps in-frame clones and lacks some. The sample contains about 80,000 clones, around 94% of which appear only once. This sample comprised CD4+ or CD8+ T cells sorted from blood, obtained in a trial of the OX40 agonist ivuxolimab. Receptors originate from an adult with an advanced solid tumor such as melanoma, head and neck, liver or kidney cancer.

The V and J genes are TRBV9 and TRBJ2-7, with D uncertain. V lost 0 bases and J 0 bases, leaving 10 bases between the germline ends. The CDR3 loop spans 15 amino acids. Germline values: CDR1 SGDLS, CDR2 YYNGEE. The CDR3: CASSVAGRNSYEQYF. CDR3 sequence (DNA): TGTGCCAGCAGCGTAGCGGGCAGAAACTCCTACGAGCAGTACTTC.

The CDR3 here is CASSPRGGVGQPQHF. For the CDR3, the DNA is TGTGCCAGCAGTCCTAGGGGGGGGGTCGGTCAGCCCCAGCATTTT. V usage is TRBV7-6 and J usage is TRBJ1-5, with D perhaps TRBD1 (6 bases). The CDR3 runs to 15 residues. Germline CDR1 reads SGHVS; CDR2 reads FNYEAQ. Trimming removed 6 bases at V and 6 bases at J, with 18 bases between.

This clone was detected only once. The chain links TRBV2 to TRBJ1-5; no definite D call. This CDR3 has 15 amino acids. Germline V lookup: CDR1 SNHLY, CDR2 FYNNEI. Trimming removed 6 bases at V and 0 bases at J, with 12 bases between. DNA for the CDR3: TGTGCCAGCAGCGAGTCAGAGTATAGCAATCAGCCCCAGCATTTT. Its translation is CASSESEYSNQPQHF.

This sequence joins TRBV4-3 and TRBJ2-2; TRBD2 matches 8 bases. The CDR3 has 18 residues. V was pared by 0 bases and J by 1 base, with 7 bases of the junction left unmatched. Germline V lookup: CDR1 LGHNA, CDR2 YSLEER. DNA of the CDR3: TGCGCCAGCAGCCAAGATCGAATCGGGAGGGTGAACACCGGGGAGCTGTTTTTT. Encoded protein: CASSQDRIGRVNTGELFF.

This chain joins TRBV23-1 and TRBJ1-5; tentative D call: TRBD1 (6 bases). TRBV23-1 counts as an open reading frame of uncertain function. V shed 0 bases and J shed 12 bases, with 12 bases lying between them. This CDR3 region has 13 residues. CDR3 sequence: CASSQSGQGSQHF. CDR3 sequence (DNA): TGCGCCAGCAGTCAATCCGGGCAGGGGAGCCAGCATTTT.

The chain carries TRBV5-6 and TRBJ1-5; no clear D. Deletions cut 4 bases from V and 4 bases from J, with 15 bases between. There are 15 residues in the CDR3. Germline CDR1 SGHDT, CDR2 YYEEEE. The CDR3 sequence: CASSLGGTGNQPQHF. The CDR3, as DNA: TGTGCCAGCAGCCTAGGAGGAACGGGGAATCAGCCCCAGCATTTT.

The V call is TRBV28, the J call TRBJ2-5, with 9 bases that match TRBD1. Germline assignment: CDR1 MDHEN and CDR2 SYDVKM. The CDR3 sequence is 16 residues long. Losses at the gene ends were 5 bases for V and 4 bases for J; bases not matched to a gene: 11. CDR3 nucleotides: TGTGCCAGCAGTCATCTCCCGGGACAGGGTCCAGAGACCCAGTACTTC. Its protein product is CASSHLPGQGPETQYF.

V is TRBV9 and J is TRBJ1-4; D unresolved. The CDR3 is made up of 14 amino acids. Germline CDR1 and CDR2: SGDLS and YYNGEE. The germline V and J ends were trimmed by 4 bases and 4 bases, with 11 bases remaining between them. This CDR3 is CASSTDGLNEKLFF. CDR3 sequence (DNA): TGTGCCAGCAGCACGGACGGGCTTAATGAAAAACTGTTTTTT. The full variable domain, its missing parts supplied by reference TRBV9 and TRBJ1-4, is DSGVTQTPKHLITATGQRVTLRCSPRSGDLSVYWYQQSLDQGLQFLIQYYNGEERAKGNILERFSAQQFPDLHSELNLSSLELGDSALYFCASSTDGLNEKLFFGSGTQLSVL.

This clone showed up just once. The J gene is TRBJ2-5, the V gene TRBV9; 7 positions agree with TRBD2. J gave up 1 base and V 2 bases, and 5 bases lay outside the gene matches. Per the germline V gene, CDR1 is SGDLS and CDR2 is YYNGEE. The CDR3 is 15 amino acids. In DNA form, the CDR3 reads TGTGCCAGCAGCGTGGGAGGGGCGGGCCAAGAGACCCAGTACTTC. Amino acid sequence: CASSVGGAGQETQYF.

V is TRBV11-3 and J is TRBJ2-2, with D possibly matching TRBD1 (6 bases). V was clipped by 3 bases and J by 4 bases, with 12 bases between them. CDR1 and CDR2 from the germline V gene are SGHNT and YENEEA. The CDR3 is 15 amino acids. This CDR3 reads CASSFLVGATGELFF. DNA of the CDR3: TGTGCCAGCAGCTTTCTTGTGGGGGCCACCGGGGAGCTGTTTTTT. Complete variable domain (other parts from reference TRBV11-3 and TRBJ2-2): EAGVVQSPRYKIIEKKQPVAFWCNPISGHNTLYWYLQNLGQGPELLIRYENEEAVDDSQLPKDRFSAERLKGVDSTLKIQPAELGDSAVYLCASSFLVGATGELFFGEGSRLTVL.

This clone was detected once. The J gene is TRBJ1-2, the V gene TRBV6-6, with D tentatively TRBD1 (5 bases). This CDR3 spans 15 amino acids. Germline CDR1 is MNHNY and CDR2 is SVGAGI (reference sequence). V lost 3 bases to trimming and J lost 2 bases, with 13 bases between them. Here the CDR3 reads CASSYVGGKNYGYTF. In DNA form, the CDR3 reads TGTGCCAGCAGTTATGTGGGGGGGAAGAACTATGGCTACACCTTC.

The CDR3 region has the DNA TGTGCCAGCAGCCCGGGACAGGACCTTCGGCAGTACTTC. Translated: CASSPGQDLRQYF. The chain joins TRBV7-9 to TRBJ2-5; 8 bases map to TRBD1. V gave up 5 bases and J gave up 11 bases; unmatched junction bases: 10. This CDR3 is built from 13 residues. CDR1 and CDR2 from the germline V gene are SEHNR and FQNEAQ (reference sequence). The complete variable domain, with remaining parts taken from reference TRBV7-9 and TRBJ2-5, reads DTGVSQNPRHKITKRGQNVTFRCDPISEHNRLYWYRQTLGQGPEFLTYFQNEAQLEKSRLLSDRFSAERPKGSFSTLEIQRTEQGDSAMYLCASSPGQDLRQYFGPGTRLLVL.

The chain couples TRBV11-2 to TRBJ2-7; D ambiguous. Germline assignment: CDR1 SGHAT and CDR2 FQNNGV. Trimming removed 0 bases from V and 0 bases from J, with 12 bases in between. This CDR3 has 16 amino acids. Written as DNA, the CDR3 is TGTGCCAGCAGCTTAGAGGTCAGGCTGTTCTCCTACGAGCAGTACTTC. Its translation is CASSLEVRLFSYEQYF.

This clone was counted once. The V gene is TRBV11-1, the J gene TRBJ2-1; D uncertain. The V gene lost 3 bases and the J gene lost 7 bases, with 7 bases spanning the gap. This CDR3 is built from 12 residues. Germline CDR1 and CDR2: SGHAT and FQDESV (reference sequence). CDR3 sequence reads: CASSFRGNEQFF. The CDR3 DNA reads as TGTGCCAGCAGCTTTCGAGGTAATGAGCAGTTCTTC.

The rearrangement links TRBV7-9 to TRBJ1-2; 8 bases align to TRBD1. This CDR3 is built from 14 residues. Per germline, CDR1 SEHNR and CDR2 FQNEAQ (reference sequence). Trimming cost V 2 bases and J 3 bases; bases outside gene matches: 2. In DNA form, the CDR3 reads TGTGCCAGCAGCTTACAGGGGGCCTACTATGGCTACACCTTC. This codes for CASSLQGAYYGYTF.

This rearrangement joins TRBV7-9 to TRBJ2-7; 13 bases map to TRBD2. V was clipped by 5 bases and J by 3 bases; unmatched bases: 4. The CDR3 contains 15 residues. Germline V gene lookup returns CDR1 SEHNR and CDR2 FQNEAQ (reference sequence). The DNA for the CDR3 is TGTGCCAGCAGCCCATGGACTAGCGGGAGCTACGAGCAGTACTTC. Amino acids: CASSPWTSGSYEQYF.

The chain is built from TRBV21-1 and TRBJ2-7. TRBV21-1 is a documented pseudogene. This CDR3 has 16 amino acids. The CDR3 protein is CASSKTGRTDSYEQYF. In DNA, the CDR3 is TGTGCCAGCAGCAAGACGGGCAGAACCGACTCCTACGAGCAGTACTTC.

The chain combines TRBV6-4 with TRBJ2-1; D is possibly TRBD1 (6 bases). The CDR3 loop spans 16 amino acids. The germline V and J ends were trimmed by 5 bases and 1 base, with 15 bases remaining between them. Germline V gives CDR1 MRHNA, CDR2 SNTAGT. CDR3 nucleotide sequence: TGTGCCAGCAGTACCAACTACGGACAGTCCTACAATGAGCAGTTCTTC. Its protein product is CASSTNYGQSYNEQFF.

The V gene is TRBV4-2, the J gene TRBJ1-4; D unclear. The CDR3 covers 13 residues. Trimming took off 1 base at V and 5 bases at J, with 5 bases between the two ends. CDR1 and CDR2 from the germline V gene are LGHNA and YNFKEQ. The CDR3 DNA sequence: TGTGCCAGCAGCCAAGGGACGAATGAAAAACTGTTTTTT. Its translation: CASSQGTNEKLFF.

This clone was seen just once. V is TRBV5-4 and J is TRBJ1-1; the match to TRBD1 covers 10 bases. The CDR3 length is 14 residues. The germline V gene encodes CDR1 SGHNT and CDR2 YYREEE (reference sequence). Losses at the gene ends were 3 bases for V and 7 bases for J; bases not matched to a gene: 6. The CDR3 coding sequence is TGTGCCAGCAGCTACGGGACAGGGGTTTTTGAAGCTTTCTTT. Amino acid sequence: CASSYGTGVFEAFF.

This chain joins TRBV5-4 and TRBJ2-2; D gene uncertain. The CDR3 consists of 12 residues. Trimming cost V 1 base and J 7 bases, with 5 bases left between them. Germline CDR1 is SGHNT and CDR2 is YYREEE (reference sequence). The CDR3 DNA sequence: TGTGCCAGCAGCTTGAGTCGCGGGGAGCTGTTTTTT. Its translation is CASSLSRGELFF.

The V and J genes are TRBV28 and TRBJ2-1; TRBD1 aligns across 7 bases. The CDR3 loop spans 16 amino acids. V was clipped by 6 bases and J by 4 bases; unmatched bases: 12. Germline V gene data show CDR1 as MDHEN and CDR2 as SYDVKM. DNA of the CDR3: TGTGCCAGCAGAGTTAAGGGGGCTTGGGTTTACAATGAGCAGTTCTTC. As protein: CASRVKGAWVYNEQFF. The entire variable domain, with the rest obtained from reference TRBV28 and TRBJ2-1, is as follows: DVKVTQSSRYLVKRTGEKVFLECVQDMDHENMFWYRQDPGLGLRLIYFSYDVKMKEKGDIPEGYSVSREKKERFSLILESASTNQTSMYLCASRVKGAWVYNEQFFGPGTRLTVL.

The sample holds a few counts of this clone. This chain links TRBV7-8 with TRBJ2-1, with 9 bases lining up with TRBD2. The CDR3 is 14 amino acids. The germline V gene encodes CDR1 SGHVS and CDR2 FQNEAQ. The J segment lost 8 bases and the V segment lost 5 bases, leaving 7 bases of the junction unmatched. CDR3 loop: CASSPGTSPHEQFF. The CDR3 DNA follows: TGTGCCAGCAGCCCCGGGACTAGCCCCCATGAGCAGTTCTTC.

J is TRBJ2-1 and V is TRBV5-6; D is possibly TRBD2 (6 bases). Looked up from germline, CDR1 is SGHDT and CDR2 is YYEEEE. CDR3 length: 16 amino acids. V was cut by 0 bases and J by 7 bases, with 17 bases left in between. The CDR3: CASSLGRGTRENEQFF. The CDR3 DNA follows: TGTGCCAGCAGCTTGGGCCGGGGGACCCGGGAGAATGAGCAGTTCTTC.